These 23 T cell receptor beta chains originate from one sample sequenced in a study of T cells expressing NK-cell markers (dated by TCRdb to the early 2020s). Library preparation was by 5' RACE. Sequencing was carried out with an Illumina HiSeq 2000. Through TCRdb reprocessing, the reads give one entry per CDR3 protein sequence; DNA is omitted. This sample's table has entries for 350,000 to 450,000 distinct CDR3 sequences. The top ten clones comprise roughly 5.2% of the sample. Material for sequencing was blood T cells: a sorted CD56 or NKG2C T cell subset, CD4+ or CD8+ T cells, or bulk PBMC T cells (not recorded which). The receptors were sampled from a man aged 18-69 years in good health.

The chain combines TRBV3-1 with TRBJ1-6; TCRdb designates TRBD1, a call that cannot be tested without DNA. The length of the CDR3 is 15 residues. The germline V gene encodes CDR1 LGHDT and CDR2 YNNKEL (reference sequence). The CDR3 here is CASSLREGFRSPLHF.

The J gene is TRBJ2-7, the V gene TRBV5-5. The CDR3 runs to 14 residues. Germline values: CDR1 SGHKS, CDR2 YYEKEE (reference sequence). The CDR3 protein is CASSLPGTVYEQYF.

The CDR3 here is CASRGWEETQYF. The rearrangement uses TRBV6-2 or TRBV6-3 and TRBJ2-5. CDR3 size: 12 residues. Germline assignment: CDR1 MNHEY and CDR2 SVGEGT.

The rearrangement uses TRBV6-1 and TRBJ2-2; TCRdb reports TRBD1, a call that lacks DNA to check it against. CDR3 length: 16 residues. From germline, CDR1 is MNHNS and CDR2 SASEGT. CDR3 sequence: CASTKGTARGTGELFF.

This CDR3 is CASRPQGAGETQYF. V is TRBV6-1 and J is TRBJ2-5; TCRdb names TRBD1, which stays unverified in the absence of DNA. There are 14 residues in the CDR3. CDR1 MNHNS and CDR2 SASEGT come from the germline V gene.

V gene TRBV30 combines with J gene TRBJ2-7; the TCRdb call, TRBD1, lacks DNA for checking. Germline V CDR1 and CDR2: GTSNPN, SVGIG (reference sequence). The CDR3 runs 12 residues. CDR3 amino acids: CAWRRDKYEQYF.

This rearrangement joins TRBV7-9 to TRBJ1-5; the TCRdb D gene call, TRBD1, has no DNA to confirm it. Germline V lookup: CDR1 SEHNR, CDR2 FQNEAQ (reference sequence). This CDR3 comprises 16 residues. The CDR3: CASSQSGGLSNQPQHF.

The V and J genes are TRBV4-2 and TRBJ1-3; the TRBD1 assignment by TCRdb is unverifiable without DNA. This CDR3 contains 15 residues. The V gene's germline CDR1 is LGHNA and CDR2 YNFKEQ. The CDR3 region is CASSQDRTGRNTIYF.

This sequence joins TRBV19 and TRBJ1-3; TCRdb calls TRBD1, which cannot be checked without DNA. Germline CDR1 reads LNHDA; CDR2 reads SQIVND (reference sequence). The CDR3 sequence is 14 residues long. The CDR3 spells CASPGQGVGNTIYF.

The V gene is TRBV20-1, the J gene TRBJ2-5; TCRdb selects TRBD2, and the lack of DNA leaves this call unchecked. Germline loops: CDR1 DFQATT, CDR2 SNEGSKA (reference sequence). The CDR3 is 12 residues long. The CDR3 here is CSARGPLETQYF.

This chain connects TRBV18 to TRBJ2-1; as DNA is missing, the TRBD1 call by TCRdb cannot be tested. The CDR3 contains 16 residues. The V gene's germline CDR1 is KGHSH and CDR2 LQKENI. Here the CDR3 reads CASSLTWDRESNEQFF.

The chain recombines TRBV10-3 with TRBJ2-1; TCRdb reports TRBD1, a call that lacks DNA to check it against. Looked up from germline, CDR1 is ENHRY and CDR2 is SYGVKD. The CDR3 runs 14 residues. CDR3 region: CAISESISPHEQFF.

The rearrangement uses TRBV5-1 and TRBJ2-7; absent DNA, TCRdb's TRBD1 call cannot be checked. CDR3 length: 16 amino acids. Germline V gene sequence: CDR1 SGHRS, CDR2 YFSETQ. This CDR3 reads CASSLADGGYPYEQYF.

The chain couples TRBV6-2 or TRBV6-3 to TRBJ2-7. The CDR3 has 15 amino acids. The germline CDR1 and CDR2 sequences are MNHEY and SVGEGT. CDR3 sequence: CASSPYGEVSYEQYF.

This CDR3 reads CASSQNFVQFF. The rearrangement uses TRBV28 and TRBJ2-1. CDR1 is MDHEN and CDR2 is SYDVKM in the germline V gene. The CDR3 contains 11 residues.

This CDR3 reads CASKAIGTRIYNEQFF. This chain links TRBV6-1 with TRBJ2-1; TCRdb selects TRBD2, and the lack of DNA leaves this call unchecked. The CDR3 contains 16 residues. CDR1 MNHNS and CDR2 SASEGT come from the germline V gene.

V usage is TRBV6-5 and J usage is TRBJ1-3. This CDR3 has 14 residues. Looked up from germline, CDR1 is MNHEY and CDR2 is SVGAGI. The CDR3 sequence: CASSYGTSGNTIYF.

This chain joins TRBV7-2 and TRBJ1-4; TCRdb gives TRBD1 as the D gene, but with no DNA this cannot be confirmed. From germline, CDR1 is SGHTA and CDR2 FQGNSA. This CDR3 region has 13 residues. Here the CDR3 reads CASSRRDSEKLFF. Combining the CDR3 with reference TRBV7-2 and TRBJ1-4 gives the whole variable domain GAGVSQSPSNKVTEKGKDVELRCDPISGHTALYWYRQSLGQGLEFLIYFQGNSAPDKSGLPSDRFSAERTGGSVSTLTIQRTQQEDSAVYLCASSRRDSEKLFFGSGTQLSVL.

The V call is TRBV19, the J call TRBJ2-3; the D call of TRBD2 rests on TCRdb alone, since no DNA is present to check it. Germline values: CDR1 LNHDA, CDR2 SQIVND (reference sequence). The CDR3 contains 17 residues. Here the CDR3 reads CASRHRVGTAGTDTQYF. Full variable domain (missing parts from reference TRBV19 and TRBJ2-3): DGGITQSPKYLFRKEGQNVTLSCEQNLNHDAMYWYRQDPGQGLRLIYYSQIVNDFQKGDIAEGYSVSREKKESFPLTVTSAQKNPTAFYLCASRHRVGTAGTDTQYFGPGTRLTVL.

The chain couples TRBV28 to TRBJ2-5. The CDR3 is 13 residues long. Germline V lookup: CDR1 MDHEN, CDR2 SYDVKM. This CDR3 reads CASTVFLGETQYF.

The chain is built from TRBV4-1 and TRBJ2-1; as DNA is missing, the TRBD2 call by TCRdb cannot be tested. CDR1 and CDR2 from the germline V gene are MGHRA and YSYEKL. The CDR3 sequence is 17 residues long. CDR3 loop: CASSQGYTSGGSNEQFF.

This CDR3 is CASRTGTRNTGELFF. V is TRBV6-1 and J is TRBJ2-2; TCRdb's D call, TRBD2, is unchecked because there is no DNA. Germline assignment: CDR1 MNHNS and CDR2 SASEGT. This CDR3 contains 15 residues.

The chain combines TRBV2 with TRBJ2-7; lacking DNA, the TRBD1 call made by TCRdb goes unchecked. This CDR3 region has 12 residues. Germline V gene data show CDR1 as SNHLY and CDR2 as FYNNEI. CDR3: CASSDNGQGEYF.